This TCR beta chain was identified during a study of vaccination effects on CD4 cells after COVID-19. Study-level points and caveats: After vaccination of healthy people, only 1 of 255 vaccine-induced clones cross-reacted with common cold coronaviruses. Marked clonal contraction of both clone types appeared late after vaccination.

Profiled with immunoSEQ multiplex PCR; TCRdb holds only in-frame clones, not every one. Seen here are approximately 44,000 clones, 77% observed once, and the top ten hold about 3.1%. Sequencing in the ViraFEST assay came after antigen-specific CD4+ T cells had been expanded with viral peptide pools, which were used to stimulate PBMC. Following 10 days of culture, CD4+ T cells were isolated. People in the vaccine group had not been infected with SARS-CoV-2 before, and their nucleocapsid antibodies were negative. The culture medium for a few million PBMC per well included around 9.3 IU/ml IL-2 and 9.5 to 10 ug/ml peptides. Fresh IL-2-containing medium replaced half the medium on days 3 and 7. Only a few counts were recorded for this clone. Antigen: not known. In germline, CDR1 is MNHNY, CDR2 SVGAGI (reference sequence). V was trimmed by 6 bases and J by 7 bases, leaving 10 bases between them. The CDR3 has 12 amino acids.

The V and J genes are TRBV6-6 and TRBJ1-5; perhaps TRBD1 as D (5 bases). This sequence originates from a human donor who received a COVID-19 vaccine. This specimen was CD4+ T cells from PBMCs cultured with HCoV-NL63 spike peptides, taken before COVID-19 vaccination. CDR3: CASSRGDQPQHF. CDR3 coding DNA: TGTGCCAGCAGCCGGGGGGACCAGCCCCAGCATTTT.